This T cell receptor (beta chain) was captured in a study of blood T cell repertoires in COVID-19. For the study at large: Sites across the United States, Italy and Spain contributed samples from acute and convalescent COVID-19.

Clones were sequenced by immunoSEQ multiplex PCR, and TCRdb holds only the in-frame ones, with some missing. The sample includes 250,000 or so clones, approximately 89% of them seen just once. J lost 3 bases, V lost 0 bases, and 8 bases had no gene match. The CDR3 has 18 residues. Germline CDR1 and CDR2: SEHNR and FQNEAQ (reference sequence). Up to 2 weeks before entering the study, exposed participants had met a COVID-19 case. The specimen sequenced was PBMCs or T cells enriched from blood (not recorded which). The chain recombines TRBV7-9 with TRBJ2-7; 13 bases are shared with TRBD2. The receptor was derived from a man in his forties who had been exposed to COVID-19. The CDR3 protein is CASSLAGTSGNSFYEQYF. CDR3 nucleotide sequence: TGTGCCAGCAGCTTAGCTGGGACTAGCGGGAATTCTTTCTACGAGCAGTACTTC.